This T cell receptor (beta chain) was obtained from a study of T cell responses to AZD1222 COVID-19 vaccine. Study-wide results and caveats: Spike-specific TCR breadth and depth grew following two AZD1222 doses. Nearly half of unique spike-specific TCRs reportedly avoided B.1.351 and B.1.1.7 mutated regions. No repertoire was sampled before or during the peak T cell response, only after it. There were vaccine-associated CD4 TCRs across spike, dominant at 160-218 and 743-854.

The V gene lost 3 bases and the J gene lost 5 bases, with 11 bases spanning the gap. CDR1 and CDR2 (germline): MNHEY, SMNVEV (reference sequence). There are 14 residues in the CDR3. Of note for this clone: Its specificity is unknown.

Some clones are missing from TCRdb's copy, which holds only in-frame ones; the method was immunoSEQ multiplex PCR. The sample consists of around 100,000 clones, nearly 90% of them appearing once. This TCR was recovered from an adult who received the AZD1222 COVID-19 vaccine. The chain combines TRBV27 with TRBJ2-1; D gene ambiguous. Sequenced material: peripheral blood, taken 28 days after the second AZD1222 dose. The CDR3 region is CASSLSRPHNEQFF. Written as DNA, the CDR3 is TGTGCCAGCAGTTTGTCTCGGCCCCACAATGAGCAGTTCTTC.